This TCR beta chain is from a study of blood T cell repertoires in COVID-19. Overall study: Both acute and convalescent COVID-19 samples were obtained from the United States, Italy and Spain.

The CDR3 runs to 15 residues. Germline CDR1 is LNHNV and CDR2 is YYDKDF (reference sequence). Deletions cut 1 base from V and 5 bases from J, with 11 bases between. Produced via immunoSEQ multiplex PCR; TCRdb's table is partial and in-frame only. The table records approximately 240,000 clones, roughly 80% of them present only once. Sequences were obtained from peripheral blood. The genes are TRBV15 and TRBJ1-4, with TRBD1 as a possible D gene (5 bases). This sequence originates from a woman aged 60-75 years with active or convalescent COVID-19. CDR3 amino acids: CATSRGAGQNEKLFF. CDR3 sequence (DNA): TGTGCCACCAGCAGAGGGGCGGGGCAGAATGAAAAACTGTTTTTT.